This TCR beta chain was observed in a study of blood T cell repertoires in COVID-19. Overall study: The origin of the acute and convalescent COVID-19 samples was the United States, Italy and Spain.

Germline CDR1 reads MNHEY; CDR2 reads SVGAGI. The V end lost 7 bases, the J end lost 4 bases, and 13 bases lay between the germline ends. The CDR3 has 13 residues. Per the study methods: Estimated nucleated cell counts came from reference gene primer amplification. Using immunoSEQ multiplex PCR, the repertoire was profiled, and TCRdb retains in-frame clones only, with some absent. From that table come the V and J calls and clone size; the DNA was used to work out D and trimming. The sample shows some 260,000 clones, 65% to 80% of them seen only once. The TCR comes from a woman in her 40s with active or convalescent COVID-19. Sequenced: peripheral blood. The genes are TRBV6-5 and TRBJ1-2; maybe TRBD1 (5 bases). The CDR3 DNA reads as TGTGCCAGCATTCCCGGGACTCCCTATGGCTACACCTTC. This codes for CASIPGTPYGYTF.